The 27 T cell receptor beta chains below all came from one sample that was sequenced in a study of blood T cell repertoires in COVID-19. TCRdb's copy holds only in-frame clones and misses some; the assay was immunoSEQ multiplex PCR. The top ten hold roughly 27% of the sample, which has 100,000 to 150,000 clones, around 86% seen once. The source material was peripheral blood. All receptors come from an elderly woman with acute or convalescent COVID-19.

This clone was seen just once. The rearrangement joins TRBV7-9 to TRBJ1-5, with unresolved D. V lost 2 bases and J lost 6, with 5 bases in between. This CDR3 region has 12 residues. Germline CDR1 is SEHNR and CDR2 is FQNEAQ (reference sequence). Written as DNA, the CDR3 is TGTGCCAGCAGCTTATCGTCTCAGCCCCAGCATTTT. Protein product: CASSLSSQPQHF.

The gene calls are TRBV10-3 and TRBJ1-2; maybe TRBD1 (6 bases). Germline CDR1 and CDR2: ENHRY and SYGVKD. The CDR3 covers 13 residues. V lost 3 bases and J 2 bases, leaving 7 bases between the germline ends. CDR3 DNA: TGTGCCATCAGTGAACAGGGCAACTATGGCTACACCTTC. Residues: CAISEQGNYGYTF.

This clone was picked up one time. The chain combines TRBV6-1 with TRBJ2-1, with 8 bases matching TRBD2. The ends lost 0 bases at V and 7 bases at J; junction bases unmatched: 5. The CDR3 extends over 15 amino acids. Germline assignment: CDR1 MNHNS and CDR2 SASEGT. The CDR3: CASSEAASGRNEQFF. In DNA, the CDR3 is TGTGCCAGCAGTGAAGCGGCTAGCGGGCGGAATGAGCAGTTCTTC.

The chain couples TRBV7-9 to TRBJ1-2, with 8 bases identical to TRBD1. Trimming took 3 bases from V and 5 from J; bases not matched to a gene: 8. CDR1 and CDR2 from the germline V gene are SEHNR and FQNEAQ (reference sequence). The CDR3 totals 15 residues. The CDR3 loop is CASSLGQGAQYGYTF. The CDR3, as DNA: TGTGCCAGCAGCTTGGGCCAGGGGGCGCAGTATGGCTACACCTTC.

This clone showed up just once. This rearrangement joins TRBV5-1 to TRBJ2-1, with D possibly TRBD1 on 5 matching bases. Germline-derived CDR1 and CDR2 are SGHRS and YFSETQ. This CDR3 spans 16 amino acids. V lost 4 bases, J lost 9 bases, and 23 bases lay in between. The CDR3 loop is CASSGHGSPGKTEQFF. In DNA form, the CDR3 reads TGCGCCAGCAGCGGACACGGCAGCCCGGGTAAAACTGAGCAGTTCTTC.

V and J are TRBV6-5 and TRBJ1-3, with no clear D. The CDR3 covers 12 residues. V lost 5 bases and J lost 4, with 6 bases in between. CDR1 is MNHEY, CDR2 SVGAGI, per germline. CDR3 in amino acids: CASSPTGNTIYF. The CDR3 coding sequence is TGTGCCAGCAGTCCTACCGGAAACACCATATATTTT.

J is TRBJ1-1 and V is TRBV5-1; 9 nucleotides line up with TRBD1. After removal of 7 bases from V and 4 bases from J, the junction contained 5 bases not matched to a gene. The CDR3 is 13 amino acids. From germline, CDR1 is SGHRS and CDR2 YFSETQ. The CDR3 DNA reads TGCGCCAGCCGGACAGGGGTGGCCACTGAAGCTTTCTTT. Translation: CASRTGVATEAFF.

The V call is TRBV19, the J call TRBJ1-1; TRBD1 agrees at 7 bases. The CDR3 is 14 residues long. V lost 5 bases and J lost 4; bases outside the gene matches: 7. CDR1 is LNHDA and CDR2 is SQIVND in the germline V gene (reference sequence). CDR3 loop: CASSGGGGLTEAFF. The CDR3 DNA sequence: TGTGCCAGTAGTGGAGGGGGCGGTCTCACTGAAGCTTTCTTT. The full variable domain, rest sourced from reference TRBV19 and TRBJ1-1, is DGGITQSPKYLFRKEGQNVTLSCEQNLNHDAMYWYRQDPGQGLRLIYYSQIVNDFQKGDIAEGYSVSREKKESFPLTVTSAQKNPTAFYLCASSGGGGLTEAFFGQGTRLTVV.

This chain links TRBV24-1 with TRBJ1-2; possible D gene TRBD1, 6 bases. CDR3 length: 16 residues. Germline loops: CDR1 KGHDR, CDR2 SFDVKD. The V end was cut by 4 bases, the J end by 2 bases, with 16 bases between. CDR3 nucleotides: TGTGCCACCAGTGACGCGAGGGGGACATCCAACTATGGCTACACCTTC. Translated, it gives CATSDARGTSNYGYTF.

This rearrangement joins TRBV12-3 or TRBV12-4 to TRBJ1-1; a possible D gene is TRBD1 (6 bases). Trimming shortened V by 4 bases and J by 4 bases, and 10 bases separated the two germline ends. The CDR3 consists of 13 residues. Here the CDR3 DNA reads TGTGCCAGCAGTTATCAGGGGAGCACTGAAGCTTTCTTT. Protein sequence: CASSYQGSTEAFF.

The V call is TRBV20-1, the J call TRBJ1-1; D unclear. Germline lookup yields CDR1 DFQATT and CDR2 SNEGSKA (reference sequence). This CDR3 has 9 residues. DNA of the CDR3: TGCATGGCCTCCCCTGAAGCTTTCTTT. Protein: CMASPEAFF.

The CDR3 loop is CASSDNRARAPLHF. CDR3 nucleotide sequence: TGCGCCAGCAGTGATAACAGGGCTAGGGCACCCCTCCACTTT. V and J are TRBV10-2 and TRBJ1-6; D might be TRBD1 (6 bases). Germline V gene lookup returns CDR1 WSHSY and CDR2 SAAADI. CDR3 size: 14 residues. Trimming removed 3 bases at V and 11 bases at J, with 14 bases between.

The V and J genes are TRBV4-1 and TRBJ1-1; D unresolved. Looked up from germline, CDR1 is MGHRA and CDR2 is YSYEKL. V lost 5 bases to trimming and J lost 1 base, with 5 bases between them. The CDR3 spans 12 residues. This CDR3 is CASSSRNTEAFF. The DNA for the CDR3 is TGCGCCAGCAGCTCGCGGAACACTGAAGCTTTCTTT.

The genes are TRBV18 and TRBJ2-2; D is uncertain. Germline V gene data show CDR1 as KGHSH and CDR2 as LQKENI. With 5 bases removed from V and 4 bases from J, the gap between germline ends came to 8 bases. CDR3 length: 13 residues. CDR3 amino acids: CASSSTGTGELFF. CDR3 bases: TGTGCCAGCTCATCGACGGGCACCGGGGAGCTGTTTTTT.

This chain connects TRBV19 to TRBJ1-5; D might be TRBD1 (6 bases). This CDR3 has 15 residues. Germline CDR1 LNHDA, CDR2 SQIVND (reference sequence). V was shortened by 1 base and J by 1 base, with 8 bases between the two germline ends. Written as DNA, the CDR3 is TGTGCCAGTAGTATAGGCCAGGGGAGCAATCAGCCCCAGCATTTT. It codes for CASSIGQGSNQPQHF. The variable domain in full, completed from reference TRBV19 and TRBJ1-5, reads DGGITQSPKYLFRKEGQNVTLSCEQNLNHDAMYWYRQDPGQGLRLIYYSQIVNDFQKGDIAEGYSVSREKKESFPLTVTSAQKNPTAFYLCASSIGQGSNQPQHFGDGTRLSIL.

This clone turned up a few times. This chain uses TRBV4-2 with TRBJ2-7, with TRBD1 identical over 7 bases. The CDR3 is made up of 14 amino acids. CDR1 LGHNA and CDR2 YNFKEQ come from the germline V gene. V trimming: 1 base; J trimming: 3 bases; junction bases outside the gene matches: 3. The CDR3 protein is CASSQGQGDYEQYF. The DNA of the CDR3 is TGTGCCAGCAGCCAAGGACAGGGTGACTACGAGCAGTACTTC.

The rearrangement uses TRBV6-5 and TRBJ1-1; possibly TRBD1 for D (5 bases). The CDR3 length is 12 residues. Germline V gene data show CDR1 as MNHEY and CDR2 as SVGAGI. Between the trimmed V and J ends, which lost 10 bases and 2 bases, there was a span of 11 bases. CDR3 coding DNA: TGTGCCACCCGACAGTTCAACACTGAAGCTTTCTTT. It codes for CATRQFNTEAFF.

This chain joins TRBV4-2 and TRBJ1-2; D unresolved. There are 16 residues in the CDR3. In germline, CDR1 is LGHNA, CDR2 YNFKEQ. V gave up 0 bases and J gave up 0 bases, with 11 bases separating them. The CDR3 reads CASSQDAYGSNYGYTF. DNA for the CDR3: TGTGCCAGCAGCCAAGATGCGTACGGTTCTAACTATGGCTACACCTTC.

This rearrangement joins TRBV20-1 to TRBJ1-1, with TRBD1 identical over 8 bases. The CDR3 loop spans 11 amino acids. The germline V gene encodes CDR1 DFQATT and CDR2 SNEGSKA (reference sequence). V was pared by 3 bases and J by 11 bases, with 5 bases of the junction left unmatched. Written as DNA, the CDR3 is TGCAGTGCTAGGGCAGGGGGCACTGCTTTCTTT. Residues: CSARAGGTAFF.

This sequence joins TRBV27 and TRBJ2-5; TRBD1 matches at 8 bases. After removal of 2 bases from V and 5 bases from J, the junction contained 4 bases not matched to a gene. This CDR3 comprises 14 residues. The V gene's germline CDR1 is MNHEY and CDR2 SMNVEV (reference sequence). The CDR3 bases are TGTGCCAGCAGTTTAAGGGACAGGTCGGAGACCCAGTACTTC. This translates into CASSLRDRSETQYF.

Here the CDR3 reads CASSLTQGNTEAFF. In DNA, the CDR3 is TGTGCCAGCTCACTCACCCAGGGGAACACTGAAGCTTTCTTT. The V call is TRBV18, the J call TRBJ1-1; D is possibly TRBD1 (5 bases). Trimming stripped 4 bases from V and 1 base from J, with 10 bases between. The germline V gene encodes CDR1 KGHSH and CDR2 LQKENI. This CDR3 region has 14 residues. Based on the CDR3 plus reference TRBV18 and TRBJ1-1, the full variable domain is NAGVMQNPRHLVRRRGQEARLRCSPMKGHSHVYWYRQLPEEGLKFMVYLQKENIIDESGMPKERFSAEFPKEGPSILRIQQVVRGDSAAYFCASSLTQGNTEAFFGQGTRLTVV.

This chain joins TRBV7-9 and TRBJ1-2, with 7 bases lining up with TRBD1. Germline V gene data show CDR1 as SEHNR and CDR2 as FQNEAQ (reference sequence). Germline trimming cut 5 bases from V and 2 bases from J; bases unmatched to any gene: 8. The CDR3 totals 15 residues. CDR3 protein: CASSATGANNYGYTF. Here the CDR3 DNA reads TGTGCCAGCAGCGCCACAGGGGCTAACAACTATGGCTACACCTTC.

The rearrangement joins TRBV7-8 to TRBJ2-7; a weak D match, TRBD1 (5 bases). The germline V gene has CDR1 SGHVS and CDR2 FQNEAQ. The CDR3 loop spans 13 amino acids. V dropped 1 base and J dropped 3 bases, with 7 bases sitting between them. CDR3 sequence (DNA): TGTGCCAGCAGCTTAGGACAGCTCTACGAGCAGTACTTC. It codes for CASSLGQLYEQYF.

The chain recombines TRBV27 with TRBJ1-6; D is ambiguous. Deletions cut 0 bases from V and 5 bases from J, with 11 bases between. CDR3 size: 16 residues. Germline lookup yields CDR1 MNHEY and CDR2 SMNVEV (reference sequence). The CDR3 protein is CASSLSALPDNSPLHF. CDR3 DNA sequence: TGTGCCAGCAGTTTATCAGCGTTACCCGATAATTCACCCCTCCACTTT.

This chain links TRBV6-5 with TRBJ2-1; 7 bases are shared with TRBD1. The CDR3 loop spans 14 amino acids. The trim removed 6 bases at V and 4 bases at J, leaving 6 bases unmatched. CDR1 is MNHEY and CDR2 is SVGAGI in the germline V gene. CDR3 loop: CASSIGTEYNEQFF. In nucleotides, the CDR3 is TGTGCCAGCAGCATCGGGACAGAGTACAATGAGCAGTTCTTC.

This chain uses TRBV2 with TRBJ2-5, with D unresolved. With 5 bases removed from V and 0 bases from J, the gap between germline ends came to 4 bases. The CDR3 is 12 amino acids. The germline CDR1 and CDR2 sequences are SNHLY and FYNNEI. CDR3 sequence: CASSTDQETQYF. CDR3 DNA sequence: TGTGCCAGCAGTACGGACCAAGAGACCCAGTACTTC. Combining the CDR3 with reference TRBV2 and TRBJ2-5 gives the whole variable domain EPEVTQTPSHQVTQMGQEVILRCVPISNHLYFYWYRQILGQKVEFLVSFYNNEISEKSEIFDDQFSVERPDGSNFTLKIRSTKLEDSAMYFCASSTDQETQYFGPGTRLLVL.

The CDR3, as DNA: TGTGCCGGTAATTTTGGGAGGGGATCCTACAATGAGCAGTTCTTC. This gives the protein CAGNFGRGSYNEQFF. The gene calls are TRBV19 and TRBJ2-1; 7 bases align to TRBD2. Germline V gene sequence: CDR1 LNHDA, CDR2 SQIVND (reference sequence). This CDR3 region has 15 residues. With V trimmed by 11 bases and J by 1 base, 11 bases remained unmatched. Supplemented by reference TRBV19 and TRBJ2-1, the full variable domain reads DGGITQSPKYLFRKEGQNVTLSCEQNLNHDAMYWYRQDPGQGLRLIYYSQIVNDFQKGDIAEGYSVSREKKESFPLTVTSAQKNPTAFYLCAGNFGRGSYNEQFFGPGTRLTVL.